The rows below give T cell receptor beta chains drawn from one sample of a study of shared clonotypes between healthy human individuals. TCRdb keeps only in-frame clones here, not all; method: immunoSEQ multiplex PCR. The table has over a million clones, 75% to 85% seen once. Sequenced: memory CD4+ T cells from PBMCs. The receptors derive from a man between 18 and 35 years old in good health. Some clones in this sample may be carry-over from other donors' samples. Each CDR3 is given with its conserved first and last residue. Each record gives: clone size, J gene, D gene, V gene, CDR3 protein, CDR3 DNA. A D gene is named only where the DNA matches it firmly. For some rows the clone size is stated as once, few or many, or as a class when expanded; others skip it.

NA TRBJ2-5 NA TRBV7-9 CASSPTGETQYF TGTGCCAGCAGCCCAACAGGGGAGACCCAGTACTTC
many TRBJ2-1 NA TRBV2 CASAPSVYNEQFF TGTGCCAGCGCGCCTAGCGTGTACAATGAGCAGTTCTTC
NA TRBJ2-1 NA TRBV25-1 CASSEPGGTGNEQFF TGTGCCAGCAGTGAGCCGGGAGGGACAGGTAATGAGCAGTTCTTC
once TRBJ1-1 NA TRBV5-1 CASSSQAGSGTEAFF TGCGCCAGCAGCTCCCAAGCAGGCTCAGGGACTGAGGCTTTCTTT
once TRBJ2-2 NA TRBV5-1 CASSPRSRKLNTGELFF TGCGCCAGCAGCCCCCGTTCGCGGAAACTTAACACCGGGGAGCTGTTTTTT
many TRBJ2-7 NA TRBV6-8 CASPSLVQSSYEQYF TGTGCCAGTCCCTCCCTGGTCCAGAGCTCCTACGAGCAGTACTTC
NA TRBJ1-4 TRBD1 TRBV28 CASRGQGLGRGEKLFF TGTGCCAGCAGAGGACAGGGTTTAGGGCGGGGTGAAAAACTGTTTTTT
NA TRBJ2-7 NA TRBV9 CASSVAGGSFRDEQYF TGTGCCAGCAGCGTAGCGGGCGGTTCTTTCAGGGACGAGCAGTACTTC
NA TRBJ2-1 TRBD2 TRBV28 CASSGTTASPYNEQFF TGTGCCAGCAGTGGGACTACCGCCTCCCCCTACAATGAGCAGTTCTTC
NA TRBJ2-1 NA TRBV2 CASSELANEQFF TGTGCCAGCAGTGAACTGGCCAATGAGCAGTTCTTC
NA TRBJ2-2 TRBD2 TRBV28 CASRSGAGVRTGELFF TGTGCCAGCAGGTCGGGAGCGGGAGTCCGGACCGGGGAGCTGTTTTTT
NA TRBJ1-1 NA TRBV10-3 CAISVGQSNTEAFF TGTGCCATCAGTGTAGGACAATCGAACACTGAAGCTTTCTTT
NA TRBJ2-2 NA TRBV7-9 CASSLRLEGWPGELFF TGTGCCAGCAGCCTACGGTTAGAAGGGTGGCCCGGGGAGCTGTTTTTT
few TRBJ2-2 TRBD2 TRBV9 CASSVVASGSGELFF TGTGCCAGCAGCGTTGTAGCTAGCGGGAGCGGGGAGCTGTTTTTT
NA TRBJ1-2 NA TRBV28 CASSPLGGGYTF TGTGCCAGCAGCCCCCTAGGAGGTGGCTACACCTTC
NA TRBJ1-2 NA TRBV7-6 CASGPQEGIGGYTF TGTGCCAGCGGCCCCCAAGAGGGGATAGGTGGCTACACCTTC
NA TRBJ2-7 TRBD1 TRBV7-2 CASSSRGQPTGQYF TGTGCCAGCAGCTCACGGGGACAGCCTACGGGGCAGTACTTC
NA TRBJ2-7 TRBD2 TRBV6-1 CASSALPGRDGRPYEQYF TGTGCCAGCAGTGCTCTTCCAGGGAGGGACGGGAGGCCTTACGAGCAGTACTTC
NA TRBJ2-1 NA TRBV7-8 CASSQPGQSNEQFF TGTGCCAGCAGCCAACCTGGACAGAGCAATGAGCAGTTCTTC
few TRBJ2-3 TRBD2 TRBV28 CASSLSWTSGGTDTQYF TGTGCCAGCAGTTTGTCGTGGACTAGCGGGGGCACAGATACGCAGTATTTT
few TRBJ1-2 TRBD1 TRBV28 CASSLQGQYGYTF TGTGCCAGCAGTCTACAGGGGCAGTATGGCTACACCTTC
many TRBJ1-5 NA TRBV28 CASSVGNQPQHF TGTGCCAGCAGTGTGGGCAATCAGCCCCAGCATTTT
NA TRBJ1-3 NA TRBV9 CASSPTGVTAGNTIYF TGTGCCAGCAGCCCGACGGGAGTTACGGCTGGAAACACCATATATTTT
NA TRBJ2-5 NA TRBV27 CASSRYREETQYF TGTGCCAGCAGTCGCTACCGAGAAGAGACCCAGTACTTC
NA TRBJ1-2 NA TRBV28 CAINGFFNYGYTF TGTGCCATAAACGGTTTTTTTAACTATGGCTACACCTTC
NA TRBJ2-1 NA TRBV6-5 CASSSSPGGAVFF TGTGCCAGCAGTTCTTCCCCCGGCGGGGCGGTGTTCTTC
NA TRBJ1-1 NA TRBV4-2 CASSPQGVGTEAFF TGTGCCAGCAGCCCCCAGGGAGTGGGAACTGAAGCTTTCTTT
once TRBJ2-3 NA TRBV4-2 CASSERGSSTDTQYF TGTGCCAGCAGTGAAAGGGGGTCAAGCACAGATACGCAGTATTTT
NA TRBJ2-6 NA TRBV7-9 CASSFGEAGANVLTF TGTGCCAGCAGCTTCGGGGAAGCTGGGGCCAACGTCCTGACTTTC
NA TRBJ1-3 NA TRBV5-1 CASSSDSGSGNTIYF TGCGCCAGCAGCTCAGACTCCGGCTCTGGAAACACCATATATTTT
NA TRBJ1-4 NA TRBV27 CASSLAGAATNEKLFF TGTGCCAGCAGTTTAGCGGGGGCGGCAACTAATGAAAAACTGTTTTTT
NA TRBJ1-1 TRBD1 TRBV9 CASSVTGAEAFF TGTGCCAGCAGTGTAACAGGGGCTGAAGCTTTCTTT
NA TRBJ1-2 NA TRBV7-2 CASSLDRVGYTF TGTGCCAGCAGCTTAGACAGGGTTGGCTACACCTTC
NA TRBJ2-5 TRBD2 TRBV5-1 CASSSGGAEVTQYF TGCGCCAGCAGCTCCGGGGGGGCCGAGGTGACCCAGTACTTC
NA TRBJ2-5 NA TRBV7-3 CASSLGVWETQYF TGTGCCAGCAGCTTAGGGGTTTGGGAGACCCAGTACTTC
many TRBJ2-3 NA TRBV5-6 CASSAHGTGEDTQYF TGTGCCAGCAGCGCCCATGGGACGGGTGAAGATACGCAGTATTTT
NA TRBJ1-1 TRBD1 TRBV27 CASSSPGRDRANTEAFF TGTGCCAGCAGTTCCCCTGGGCGGGACAGGGCGAACACTGAAGCTTTCTTT
NA TRBJ2-6 NA TRBV18 CASSLPGAQSWAGANVLTF TGTGCCAGCTCCTTACCGGGGGCGCAAAGTTGGGCTGGGGCCAACGTCCTGACTTTC
NA TRBJ1-2 TRBD1 TRBV5-1 CASSPSPGQGAGGYTF TGCGCCAGCAGCCCCTCCCCCGGACAGGGGGCAGGAGGCTACACCTTC
many TRBJ2-1 NA TRBV7-2 CASSLNGVSYNEQFF TGTGCCAGCAGCCTAAACGGGGTCTCCTACAATGAGCAGTTCTTC
NA TRBJ2-2 TRBD1 TRBV25-1 CASSAAPGQASTGELFF TGTGCCAGCAGTGCGGCGCCGGGACAGGCGTCAACCGGGGAGCTGTTTTTT
NA TRBJ1-2 NA TRBV2 CASSDYRSYGYTF TGTGCCAGCAGTGACTACAGGAGCTATGGCTACACCTTC
NA TRBJ2-2 NA TRBV9 CASSVSTNTGELFF TGTGCCAGCAGCGTTTCCACGAACACCGGGGAGCTGTTTTTT
NA TRBJ1-2 TRBD1 TRBV7-2 CASSLIGQGYGYTF TGTGCCAGCAGCTTGATAGGACAGGGTTACGGCTACACCTTC
NA TRBJ1-3 NA TRBV18 CASSAQESGNTIYF TGTGCCAGCTCAGCACAGGAATCTGGAAACACCATATATTTT
NA TRBJ2-7 NA TRBV2 CASSEQGGGTQYF TGTGCCAGCAGCGAACAGGGAGGAGGGACACAGTACTTC
NA TRBJ2-2 TRBD2 TRBV5-6 CASSTVGRFGGELFF TGTGCCAGCAGCACAGTCGGGAGGTTCGGCGGGGAGCTGTTTTTT
NA TRBJ1-2 NA TRBV2 CASSEGPPGANYGYTF TGTGCCAGCAGTGAAGGGCCCCCCGGGGCTAACTATGGCTACACCTTC
once TRBJ2-6 NA TRBV11-2 CASSPGRGSGANVLTF TGTGCCAGCAGCCCGGGCCGCGGCTCTGGGGCCAACGTCCTGACTTTC
once TRBJ1-2 NA TRBV6-1 CASSEEVRYTF TGTGCCAGCAGTGAGGAGGTTCGCTACACCTTC
NA TRBJ2-3 NA TRBV9 CASSVYPDTQYF TGTGCCAGCAGCGTATACCCAGATACGCAGTATTTT
NA TRBJ2-7 NA TRBV28 CASSSSRGLGEQYF NA
NA TRBJ1-6 TRBD1 TRBV28 CASSPGTGDSPLHF TGTGCCAGCAGCCCCGGGACAGGGGATTCACCCCTCCACTTT